The 27 T cell receptor beta chains below all came from one sample that was sequenced in a study of tumor-infiltrating lymphocytes in primary liver carcinoma. Starting material of 500 ng total RNA yielded TCR beta cDNA via a constant-region primer. Libraries covering TCR beta were generated through three nested multiplex PCR rounds (using a slightly modified ARM-PCR). The first two PCR rounds used TRBV1-TRBV30 forward primers with a C-beta reverse primer, nine to eleven cycles each. TCRdb itself ran the multiplex PCR reads through MiXCR, one entry per CDR3 protein. Of 20,000 to 30,000 distinct CDR3 sequences listed, 77% are singletons. DNA and RNA were both co-extracted from about 19-30 mg of bulk tissue that had not been sorted. Sequencing input: liver tumor tissue from sampling region 5. Subset in this sample: tumor region T5, tumor centre. The receptor source for this set is a woman under 40 with primary liver carcinoma and hepatitis B virus infection.

Concerning this clonotype itself: A single base separates this from a much larger clone, so it may be a read error. The chain carries TRBV7-2 and TRBJ2-3; D gene ambiguous. The CDR3 is 13 amino acids. Trimming took off 3 bases at V and 10 bases at J, with 14 bases between the two ends. Germline CDR1 SGHTA, CDR2 FQGNSA. Here the CDR3 reads CASSFTSIGSQYF. CDR3 in DNA: TGTGCCAGCAGCTTTACGTCCATTGGGTCGCAGTATTTT.

This clonotype appeared a single time. The CDR3 reads CASSSLGNRMNEQFF. The CDR3 DNA follows: TGTGCCAGCAGTTCCCTGGGGAACAGGATGAATGAGCAGTTCTTC. The rearrangement joins TRBV28 to TRBJ2-1; D might be TRBD1 (5 bases). Germline V CDR1 and CDR2: MDHEN, SYDVKM. The length of the CDR3 is 15 residues. V lost 4 bases, J lost 7 bases, and 17 bases lay in between.

Worth noting for this clonotype: One end of the junction is discordant with germline, which a read error may explain. The chain employs TRBV11-2 and TRBJ1-1, with D perhaps matching TRBD1 (6 bases). The germline gives CDR1 SGHAT, CDR2 FQNNGV. This CDR3 is built from 19 residues. CDR3: CARSFTRVMNWGRPGEAFF. The CDR3 nucleotides read TGTGCCAGGAGCTTTACCCGCGTGATGAACTGGGGGCGTCCGGGTGAAGCTTTCTTT.

As for this clonotype: Just one base apart from a much larger clone, this may be a read error. The chain links TRBV20-1 to TRBJ1-2, with 10 bases matching TRBD1. This CDR3 spans 13 amino acids. Germline CDR1 reads DFQATT; CDR2 reads SNEGSKA (reference sequence). V gave up 5 bases and J gave up 6 bases; unmatched junction bases: 6. In DNA form, the CDR3 reads TGCAGTGCTTCTCCCGGGACAGGGGATGGCTACACCTTC. It yields the protein CSASPGTGDGYTF.

In this sample, this clonotype turned up a few times. At one end the junction does not follow the germline gene, possibly because of a read error. The chain has TRBV10-3 and TRBJ2-1; D remains ambiguous. CDR3 length: 14 residues. CDR1 and CDR2 from the germline V gene are ENHRY and SYGVKD. As DNA, the CDR3 is TGTACCATCAGTTCCATGGCGACCCGGGATGAGCAGTTCTTC. This gives the protein CTISSMATRDEQFF.

This clonotype was found once. Germline and junction disagree at one end, which may indicate a read error. This sequence joins TRBV7-8 and TRBJ2-1, with 10 nucleotides matching TRBD1. The CDR3 has 16 residues. Germline V lookup: CDR1 SGHVS, CDR2 FQNEAQ. The CDR3 protein is CVSSLFGTGVYNEQFF. The CDR3 nucleotides read TGTGTCAGCAGCCTCTTCGGGACAGGGGTTTACAATGAGCAGTTCTTC.

In this sample, this clonotype turned up once. V usage is TRBV4-3 and J usage is TRBJ1-2; D might be TRBD1 (5 bases). The CDR3 has 20 residues. Between the trimmed V and J ends, which lost 8 bases and 0 bases, there was a span of 31 bases. Germline V gives CDR1 LGHNA, CDR2 YSLEER. The CDR3 spells CASYQGKGRGRTATNYGYTF. CDR3 nucleotide sequence: TGCGCCAGCTACCAAGGCAAAGGAAGGGGCAGGACCGCTACTAACTATGGCTACACCTTC.

The rearrangement links TRBV5-4 to TRBJ1-2; D possibly corresponds to TRBD1 (5 bases). The CDR3 has 15 amino acids. The V and J ends lost 6 bases and 11 bases respectively, with 26 bases between them. CDR1 is SGHNT, CDR2 YYREEE, per germline (reference sequence). CDR3 nucleotide sequence: TGTGCCAGCAACCCTCCGGGGCTCCTATTCGGTGGTTACACCTTC. Protein product: CASNPPGLLFGGYTF. Full variable domain (rest looked up from reference TRBV5-4 and TRBJ1-2): ETGVTQSPTHLIKTRGQQVTLRCSSQSGHNTVSWYQQALGQGPQFIFQYYREEENGRGNFPPRFSGLQFPNYSSELNVNALELDDSALYLCASNPPGLLFGGYTFGSGTRLTVV.

This rearrangement joins TRBV7-2 to TRBJ2-3; 12 bases are a match to TRBD2. This CDR3 spans 19 amino acids. V was pared by 5 bases and J by 3 bases, with 15 bases of the junction left unmatched. Germline values: CDR1 SGHTA, CDR2 FQGNSA. The CDR3 region is CASSPRPGTSGRSTDTQYF. The DNA of the CDR3 is TGTGCCAGCAGCCCCCGTCCCGGTACTAGCGGGAGGTCGACAGATACGCAGTATTTT.

About this clonotype: A much more abundant neighbour one base away suggests this may be a read error. V and J are TRBV9 and TRBJ2-1, with D possibly TRBD2 on 5 matching bases. The V end lost 3 bases, the J end lost 3 bases, and 22 bases lay between the germline ends. Germline CDR1 SGDLS, CDR2 YYNGEE. CDR3 length equals 18 residues. The CDR3 DNA is TGTGCCAGCAGCGGTAATCCCGAAAGCGGCTCATGCTACAATGAGCAGTTCTTC. This translates into CASSGNPESGSCYNEQFF.

Regarding this clonotype: The junction differs from germline at one of its ends, possibly a read error. The chain links TRBV5-1 to TRBJ2-3; D not certain. CDR3 length: 15 amino acids. CDR1 and CDR2 from the germline V gene are SGHRS and YFSETQ. This chain's CDR3 is CASSRTWREYDTQYF. Written as DNA, the CDR3 is TGTGCCAGCAGCAGAACCTGGCGCGAGTACGATACTCAGTATTTT.

Details on this clonotype: A junction end diverges from the germline sequence, so it may reflect a read error. V and J are TRBV4-3 and TRBJ2-1; no clear D gene. Germline lookup yields CDR1 LGHNA and CDR2 YSLEER. The length of the CDR3 is 14 residues. For the CDR3, the DNA is TGCGCCAGCAGCCGCACAGAGTCGGTCAATGAGCAGTTATTC. Protein: CASSRTESVNEQLF.

With respect to this clonotype: Germline is not matched at one junction end, which may reflect a read error. The rearrangement uses TRBV11-3 and TRBJ2-7; tentative D call: TRBD1 (5 bases). Germline V gene data show CDR1 as SGHNT and CDR2 as YENEEA. This CDR3 has 15 amino acids. The CDR3 is CDSSLRPGGAYKQYF. The CDR3 nucleotides read TGTGACAGCAGCTTACGTCCAGGTGGGGCCTACAAGCAGTACTTC.

A word on this clonotype: The junction and the germline gene differ at one end; a read error may be behind it. DNA of the CDR3: TGCAGCGTAGAGCAGATACAAGGCCGACAGGGCTCGGCGGAAACTGGCGGAGGCACAGGTACGCAGTATTTT. It is translated as CSVEQIQGRQGSAETGGGTGTQYF. V is TRBV29-1 and J is TRBJ2-3, with 7 bases matching TRBD1. The CDR3 extends over 24 amino acids. CDR1 is SQVTM and CDR2 is ANQGSEA in the germline V gene.

V gene TRBV29-1 combines with J gene TRBJ2-5; the D gene could be TRBD1 or TRBD2 (6 bases each). Trimming stripped 6 bases from V and 11 bases from J, with 28 bases between. This CDR3 is built from 15 residues. Per germline, CDR1 SQVTM and CDR2 ANQGSEA. The CDR3 DNA is TGCAGCGTCACCACCCGGGGGCTTTGGATTGGGAGTCAGTACTTC. Amino acid sequence: CSVTTRGLWIGSQYF.

On this clonotype itself: An end of the junction differs from the germline gene, which may be a read error. The V call is TRBV11-2, the J call TRBJ2-3; 7 nucleotides line up with TRBD1. Germline CDR1 and CDR2: SGHAT and FQNNGV. This CDR3 contains 16 residues. This chain's CDR3 is CASNRTRQGRVDTEYF. The CDR3 DNA reads TGTGCCAGCAACCGGACGCGACAGGGAAGGGTAGATACGGAGTATTTT.

In the case of this clonotype: This clone may be a read error of a much larger clone one base away. This chain connects TRBV11-2 to TRBJ2-1; TRBD1 is a possible D gene (6 bases). The germline gives CDR1 SGHAT, CDR2 FQNNGV. The length of the CDR3 is 17 residues. The CDR3 spells CASRLDQQGIVYNEQFF. The CDR3 coding sequence is TGTGCCAGCAGGTTAGATCAACAGGGTATAGTCTACAATGAGCAGTTCTTC.

The V and J genes are TRBV11-1 and TRBJ2-5, with D perhaps TRBD1 or TRBD2 (7 bases each). The CDR3 spans 14 residues. V was clipped by 6 bases and J by 9 bases, with 20 bases between them. Germline CDR1 is SGHAT and CDR2 is FQDESV (reference sequence). In DNA, the CDR3 is TGTGCCAGCAGTTGGGGAGGGGGCACTGGGGCCCAGTACTTC. This gives the protein CASSWGGGTGAQYF.

In its sample, this clonotype was seen once. Since no conserved phenylalanine or tryptophan closes the CDR3, a read error is the likely cause. The rearrangement uses TRBV10-3 and TRBJ2-1; D call uncertain. Germline lookup yields CDR1 ENHRY and CDR2 SYGVKD. V lost 5 bases and J 8 bases, leaving 16 bases between the germline ends. The CDR3 consists of 14 residues. CDR3 nucleotide sequence: TGTGCCATCAGTCTTACGGCGACCCGGGATGAGCAGTTCTTA. Translating it yields CAISLTATRDEQFL.

With respect to this clonotype: At one end the junction does not follow the germline gene, possibly because of a read error. This chain uses TRBV11-2 with TRBJ2-2; TRBD2 might be the D (5 bases). Germline CDR1 is SGHAT and CDR2 is FQNNGV. This CDR3 is built from 16 residues. The chain's CDR3 is CASGLAGFANTGELFF. The CDR3 DNA sequence: TGTGCCAGCGGCTTAGCTGGGTTCGCGAATACCGGGGAACTGTTTTTT. The whole variable domain, remainder taken from reference TRBV11-2 and TRBJ2-2, is EAGVAQSPRYKIIEKRQSVAFWCNPISGHATLYWYQQILGQGPKLLIQFQNNGVVDDSQLPKDRFSAERLKGVDSTLKIQPAKLEDSAVYLCASGLAGFANTGELFFGEGSRLTVL.

In regard to this clonotype: One end of the junction fails to match germline, which may point to a read error. The chain employs TRBV2 and TRBJ2-5; 7 positions agree with TRBD1. The germline CDR1 and CDR2 sequences are SNHLY and FYNNEI. This CDR3 region has 10 residues. The CDR3 DNA is TGTGTCAGCGAAGGGGGCACCCAGTACTTC. It is translated as CVSEGGTQYF.

This clonotype was picked up a small number of times. The gene calls are TRBV7-8 and TRBJ2-7; D is ambiguous. CDR3 length: 18 amino acids. The germline V gene has CDR1 SGHVS and CDR2 FQNEAQ. The ends were cut back, 4 bases at V and 0 bases at J, with 22 bases in the middle. CDR3 sequence: CASSSDRGRIMSSYEQYF. CDR3 bases: TGTGCCAGCAGCTCTGATCGCGGTCGTATTATGAGCTCCTACGAGCAGTACTTC. The full variable domain, with the rest looked up from reference TRBV7-8 and TRBJ2-7, is GAGVSQSPRYKVAKRGQDVALRCDPISGHVSLFWYQQALGQGPEFLTYFQNEAQLDKSGLPSDRFFAERPEGSVSTLKIQRTQQEDSAVYLCASSSDRGRIMSSYEQYFGPGTRLTVT.

In this sample, this clonotype is medium-sized. V and J are TRBV4-2 and TRBJ1-2; a possible D gene is TRBD1 (6 bases). Trimming stripped 0 bases from V and 3 bases from J, with 11 bases between. Germline loops: CDR1 LGHNA, CDR2 YNFKEQ. CDR3 length: 15 residues. Written as DNA, the CDR3 is TGTGCCAGCAGCCAAGAGGTGCAGGGGTACTATGGCTACACCTTC. Amino acid sequence: CASSQEVQGYYGYTF.

About this clonotype: Its ends do not fully match the called genes, so a read error is possible. This chain uses TRBV28 with TRBJ2-1, with D tentatively TRBD2 (6 bases). The CDR3 contains 16 residues. The germline gives CDR1 MDHEN, CDR2 SYDVKM. The CDR3 nucleotides read TGTGCCAGCGGTCCCATGAGCGGGCCATCCTACAATGAGCAGTTCTTT. Its translation: CASGPMSGPSYNEQFF.

This clonotype has only a few counts. The junction shows a germline mismatch at one end, possibly a read error. The chain is built from TRBV6-5 and TRBJ2-7; D is possibly TRBD1 (6 bases). The CDR3 runs to 15 residues. The germline V gene has CDR1 MNHEY and CDR2 SVGAGI. The CDR3 bases are TGTGCCAGCAGCTACAAGGACAGCAGTTCCTACGAGCTGTACTTC. Its protein product is CASSYKDSSSYELYF.

A remark on this clonotype: At one end, the junction sequence differs from germline, possibly due to a read error. The chain carries TRBV11-2 and TRBJ1-4; weak D call: TRBD1 (5 bases). CDR3 length equals 12 residues. Germline values: CDR1 SGHAT, CDR2 FQNNGV. The CDR3 coding sequence is TGTGCCGACAGCCCCTGGGGGGGAAAACTGTTATTT. Translation gives CADSPWGGKLLF.

In the case of this clonotype: This is likely a read error, given that the CDR3 carries no conserved phenylalanine or tryptophan at its end. CDR3 nucleotide sequence: TGCGCCAGCAGCTTAGAGGGGAACAATGAGCAGTTCCTC. Its translation is CASSLEGNNEQFL. The chain joins TRBV11-3 to TRBJ2-1, with D perhaps being TRBD1 or TRBD2 (5 bases each). CDR1 and CDR2 from the germline V gene are SGHNT and YENEEA. The CDR3 covers 13 residues.